This is a list of T cell receptor beta chains from one sample in a study of blood T cell repertoires in COVID-19. Assay used: immunoSEQ multiplex PCR; TCRdb lists only in-frame clones, some missing. The sample gives just under 30,000 clones, roughly nine tenths of which show up once; 8% to 10% is in the top ten. Source material: peripheral blood. The receptors stem from a human donor in a cohort sampled during active COVID-19. CDR3s include the opening cysteine and the closing phenylalanine or tryptophan. D genes are given only for firm matches. Clone size appears in some rows only: once, few, many, or a class for an expanded clone.

clone_size	d_call	v_call	j_call	cdr3_nt	cdr3_aa
-	TRBD1	TRBV19	TRBJ2-1	TGTGCCAGTAGCTTTTCCGGGACAGGACACAATGAGCAGTTCTTC	CASSFSGTGHNEQFF
-	-	TRBV9	TRBJ2-7	TGTGCCAGCAGCGTACAAGACTCCCCTAAATACGAGCAGTACTTC	CASSVQDSPKYEQYF
-	-	TRBV6-2/TRBV6-3	TRBJ2-3	TGTGCCAGCAGGTACCTCCCCGGGGGAGATACGCAGTATTTT	CASRYLPGGDTQYF
-	TRBD1	TRBV5-1	TRBJ1-1	TGCGCCAGCAGCTTGAGAAGGGGGATGAGGGGGCCGAACACTGAAGCTTTCTTT	CASSLRRGMRGPNTEAFF
-	-	TRBV7-8	TRBJ1-5	TGTGCCAGCAGCTTTTTGGCGGGGCCAGCCAGCAATCAGCCCCAGCATTTT	CASSFLAGPASNQPQHF
-	TRBD2	TRBV9	TRBJ2-5	TGTGCCAGCAGCGTAGCCGGGGGGGCCCAGGAGACCCAGTACTTC	CASSVAGGAQETQYF
-	TRBD1	TRBV2	TRBJ2-1	TGTGCCAGCAGTGGGGGGTCGGACAGGGACGCCTACAATGAGCAGTTCTTC	CASSGGSDRDAYNEQFF
-	TRBD1	TRBV29-1	TRBJ2-3	TGCAGCGGACTTGACAGGGTTGTGGAAGCAACAGATACGCAGTATTTT	CSGLDRVVEATDTQYF
once	-	TRBV7-9	TRBJ2-3	TGTGCCAGCAGGCAGACAGATACGCAGTATTTT	CASRQTDTQYF
-	TRBD2	TRBV25-1	TRBJ2-5	TGTGCCAGCAGTGTACCCCGGGGGGGCCCCGGGACCCAGTACTTC	CASSVPRGGPGTQYF
-	-	TRBV27	TRBJ1-3	TGTGCCAGCAGTTTCCCGTTTTACTCTGGAAACACCATATATTTT	CASSFPFYSGNTIYF
once	TRBD1	TRBV9	TRBJ1-1	TGTGCCAGCAGCAAAGGACAGGGGGGCACCAATGAAGCTTTCTTT	CASSKGQGGTNEAFF
-	-	TRBV30	TRBJ1-6	TGTGCCTGGAGTGCTACCAATTCACCCCTCCACTTT	CAWSATNSPLHF
-	-	TRBV7-2	TRBJ2-4	TGTGCCAGCAGCTTACAGGGGCAGGGAATAGCCAAAAACATTCAGTACTTC	CASSLQGQGIAKNIQYF
-	TRBD2	TRBV11-3	TRBJ2-1	TGTGCCAGCAGCCGCAGACTAGCGGGGGTTAATGAGCAGTTCTTC	CASSRRLAGVNEQFF
-	TRBD2	TRBV4-3	TRBJ2-2	TGCGCCAGCAGCCAAGACGCTAGCGGTTTCACCGGGGAGCTGTTTTTT	CASSQDASGFTGELFF
-	-	TRBV2	TRBJ2-3	TGTGCCAGCGGGGGCGGTGGCGGGGGACCGACAGATACGCAGTATTTT	CASGGGGGGPTDTQYF
once	TRBD1	TRBV6-2/TRBV6-3	TRBJ1-2	TGTGCCAGCAGCCTCGTCCAGGGGGCAGTCGGCTACACCTTC	CASSLVQGAVGYTF
-	-	TRBV6-5	TRBJ2-6	TGTGCCAGCAGCACAGGGATCTCTGGGGCCAACGTCCTGACTTTC	CASSTGISGANVLTF
-	TRBD2	TRBV27	TRBJ2-3	TGTGCCAGCAGTCCGGGGGGGGGCACAGATACGCAGTATTTT	CASSPGGGTDTQYF
-	TRBD1	TRBV6-1	TRBJ1-2	TGTGCCAGCAGTGAACAAGGGGGCCACTATGGCTACACCTTC	CASSEQGGHYGYTF
few	TRBD1	TRBV5-6	TRBJ1-4	TGTGCCAGCAGCTTGGAAGGGGGCCAAGATCCTGAAAAACTGTTTTTT	CASSLEGGQDPEKLFF
once	-	TRBV9	TRBJ1-1	TGTGCCAGCAGCGTTGGGGGGTCTAATCTTCTGGCCACTGAAGCTTTCTTT	CASSVGGSNLLATEAFF
-	-	TRBV14	TRBJ1-5	TGTGCCAGCAGCCCAGGTACCTATCAGCCCCAGCATTTT	CASSPGTYQPQHF
-	TRBD2	TRBV4-3	TRBJ2-3	TGCGCCAGCAGCCAAGGACTAGCGGGGGCTGATACGCAGTATTTT	CASSQGLAGADTQYF
-	TRBD1	TRBV6-6	TRBJ1-5	TGTGCCAGCAGAGACAGGGATAGCAATCAGCCCCAGCATTTT	CASRDRDSNQPQHF
-	TRBD1	TRBV28	TRBJ1-6	TGTGCCAGCAGTTTATTGACCCTAATCCGCGACAGGGCTTCACCCCTCCACTTT	CASSLLTLIRDRASPLHF
-	TRBD1	TRBV4-3	TRBJ2-2	TGCGCCAGCAGCCCCGGGACAGGGGTTCCCGGGGAGCTGTTTTTT	CASSPGTGVPGELFF
-	-	TRBV2	TRBJ1-4	TGTGCCAGCACTTACACGGCCGGGGGGGCTAATGAAAAACTGTTTTTT	CASTYTAGGANEKLFF
-	-	TRBV19	TRBJ2-5	TGTGCCAGTAGTATAGTACCAGGCCAAGAGACCCAGTACTTC	CASSIVPGQETQYF
-	TRBD2	TRBV9	TRBJ2-2	TGTGCCAGCAGCGTAAAAAGTAGCGGGGGCCCACATACTAACACCGGGGAGCTGTTTTTT	CASSVKSSGGPHTNTGELFF
-	-	TRBV2	TRBJ1-3	TGTGCCAGCAGTGAGACAGGACTTGGAAACACCATATATTTT	CASSETGLGNTIYF
-	-	TRBV6-5	TRBJ1-1	TGTGCCAGTTCCCTCAGGGTGGACACTGAAGCTTTCTTT	CASSLRVDTEAFF
-	-	TRBV21-1	TRBJ1-5	TGTGCCAGCAGCAAAGGGGGATCTACAGGGGATAGGGGCAATCAGCCCCAGCATTTT	CASSKGGSTGDRGNQPQHF
once	TRBD2	TRBV10-3	TRBJ2-1	TGTGCCATCAGTGAGTCGGCTAGCGGGGGTGACAATGAGCAGTTCTTC	CAISESASGGDNEQFF
-	-	TRBV10-3	TRBJ1-3	TGTGCCATCAGTGCACTCGAGTTCTCTGGAAACACCATATATTTT	CAISALEFSGNTIYF
-	-	TRBV21-1	TRBJ1-5	TGTGCCAGCAGCACTACAAGAGGAAGCCAGCCCCAGCATTTT	CASSTTRGSQPQHF
-	TRBD2	TRBV6-5	TRBJ2-5	TGTGCCAGCAGACCTAGCGGGGGCCCCCAAGAGACCCAGTACTTC	CASRPSGGPQETQYF
-	TRBD1	TRBV6-1	TRBJ2-1	TGTGCCAGCAGTGACACAGGGGGCATGTACAATGAGCAGTTCTTC	CASSDTGGMYNEQFF
-	TRBD1	TRBV5-1	TRBJ2-2	TGCGCCAGCAGCCTTTATGGACAGGGGGCGAACACCGGGGAGCTGTTTTTT	CASSLYGQGANTGELFF
-	-	TRBV7-2	TRBJ2-1	TGTGCCAGCAGCCCGGGGACACTCAACAATGAGCAGTTCTTC	CASSPGTLNNEQFF
-	TRBD2	TRBV4-3	TRBJ2-1	TGCGCCAGCAGCCTCCAGCGGGGGGGTTACAATGAGCAGTTCTTC	CASSLQRGGYNEQFF
-	TRBD1	TRBV7-9	TRBJ2-1	TGTGCCAGCAGGCACCTCGGACAGGGGGTGTATCTAAGGCAGTTCTTC	CASRHLGQGVYLRQFF
-	TRBD1	TRBV7-8	TRBJ2-5	TGTGCCAGCAGCAAACTACAGGGGGCCGGCCAAGAGACCCAGTACTTC	CASSKLQGAGQETQYF
-	TRBD1	TRBV19	TRBJ2-7	TGTGCCAGTAGTATAGGACAGGGGGCGTCCTACGAGCAGTACTTC	CASSIGQGASYEQYF
-	TRBD1	TRBV9	TRBJ2-7	TGTGCCAGCAGCTTCCGGGACAGGGGCTACGAGCAGTACTTC	CASSFRDRGYEQYF
-	-	TRBV7-2	TRBJ1-2	TGTGCCAGCAGCTTAGGCCCAGAACCTTATGGCTACACCTTC	CASSLGPEPYGYTF
-	TRBD1	TRBV7-9	TRBJ1-2	TGTGCCAGCAGCCGGATTGGACAGGGAGCGGATGGCTACACCTTC	CASSRIGQGADGYTF
-	TRBD2	TRBV10-3	TRBJ2-2	TGTGCCATCAGTGGTGGTGTCAGCGGGGGTACGAACACCGGGGAGCTGTTTTTT	CAISGGVSGGTNTGELFF
few	-	TRBV4-2	TRBJ1-2	TGTGCCAGCAGCCAAGACCCCGCAGGGTCGGGTGGCTACACCTTC	CASSQDPAGSGGYTF
-	-	TRBV6-1	TRBJ2-7	TGTGCCAGCAGTCAAGCCGGGTCCGGTTTATACGAGCAGTACTTC	CASSQAGSGLYEQYF
-	-	TRBV9	TRBJ2-3	TGTGCCAGCACCCGGGGGACTAGCACAGATACGCAGTATTTT	CASTRGTSTDTQYF
-	-	TRBV3-1/TRBV3-2	TRBJ2-7	TGTGCCAGCAGCCAAGTCACATACAGGGATGGGGAATACGAGCAGTACTTC	CASSQVTYRDGEYEQYF
-	TRBD1	TRBV2	TRBJ2-5	TGTGCCAGCAGTGGGGGCCCCCGGGACAGGGTTTTACAGACCCAGTACTTC	CASSGGPRDRVLQTQYF